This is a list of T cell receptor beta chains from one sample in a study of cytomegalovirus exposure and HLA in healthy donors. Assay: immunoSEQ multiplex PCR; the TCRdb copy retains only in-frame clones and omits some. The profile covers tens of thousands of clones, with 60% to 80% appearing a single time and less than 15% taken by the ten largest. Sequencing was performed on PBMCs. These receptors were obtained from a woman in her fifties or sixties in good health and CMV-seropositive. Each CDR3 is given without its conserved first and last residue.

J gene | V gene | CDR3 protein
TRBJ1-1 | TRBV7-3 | ASSSGSANTEAF
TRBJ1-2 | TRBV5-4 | ASSSERGLGGYT
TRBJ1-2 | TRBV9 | ASSVDSGVNYGYT
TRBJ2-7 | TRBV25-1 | ASRGPGGANGEQY
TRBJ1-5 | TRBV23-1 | ASRHGTGPAQPNQPQH
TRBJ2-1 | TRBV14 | ASSQGLGGPTLLYNEQF
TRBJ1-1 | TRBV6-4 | ASSDGQHTEAF
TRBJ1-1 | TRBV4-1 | ASSQEEEDFTEAF
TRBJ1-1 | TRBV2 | ASSPTGARTEAF
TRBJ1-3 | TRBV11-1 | ASSEKETSTPGNTIY
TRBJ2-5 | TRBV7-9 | ASSHTSGGAETQY
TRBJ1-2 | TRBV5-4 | ASSRSGGANYGYT
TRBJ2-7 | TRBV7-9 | SSSPDSSYEQY
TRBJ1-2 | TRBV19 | ASSPRDRLGYT
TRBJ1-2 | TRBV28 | ASSLWTGLLYGYT
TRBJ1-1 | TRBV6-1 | ASSEGQGTEAF
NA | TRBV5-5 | ASSFTDEQY
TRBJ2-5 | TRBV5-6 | ASSLSTGGQY
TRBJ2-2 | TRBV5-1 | ASSLAQGGPGELF
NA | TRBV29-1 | SVAGLVSYEQY
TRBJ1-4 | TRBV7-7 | ASSYGPGVNEKLF
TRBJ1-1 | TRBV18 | ASSPPRTGGNTEAF
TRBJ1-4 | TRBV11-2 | ASTPLFSGKLF
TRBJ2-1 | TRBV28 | ASSLGSFTYNEQF
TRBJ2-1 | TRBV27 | ASSFTSGTSGSGLYNEQF
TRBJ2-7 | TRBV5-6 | ASLATGSSYEQY
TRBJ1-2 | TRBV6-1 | ASSGGDRYNDGYT
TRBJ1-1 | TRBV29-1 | SVAPGWDEAF
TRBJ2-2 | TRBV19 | ASSLSGQGATGELF
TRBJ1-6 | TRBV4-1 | ASSQGVIPRGRYGESPLH
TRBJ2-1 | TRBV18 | ASSPRLVGAGSSYNEQF
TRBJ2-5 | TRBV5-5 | ASRSMKEETQY
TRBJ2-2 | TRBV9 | ASSVDSGMDTGELF
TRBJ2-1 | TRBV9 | ASGFGGSSYNEQF
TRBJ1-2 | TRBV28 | ASRAGYGYT
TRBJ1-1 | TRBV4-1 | ASSGRSGVINTEAF
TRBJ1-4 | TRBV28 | ASTLGGTSEKLF
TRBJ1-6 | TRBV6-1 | ASRTAYNSPLH
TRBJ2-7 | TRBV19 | ASSIFGSTREQY
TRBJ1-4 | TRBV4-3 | ASSRAQMANEKLF
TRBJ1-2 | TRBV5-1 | ASSPELEGYGYT
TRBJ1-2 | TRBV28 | ATSEQGAYGYT
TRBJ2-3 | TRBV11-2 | ASSLSEVNTQY
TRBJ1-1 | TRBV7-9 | ASSLGGQAQNAF